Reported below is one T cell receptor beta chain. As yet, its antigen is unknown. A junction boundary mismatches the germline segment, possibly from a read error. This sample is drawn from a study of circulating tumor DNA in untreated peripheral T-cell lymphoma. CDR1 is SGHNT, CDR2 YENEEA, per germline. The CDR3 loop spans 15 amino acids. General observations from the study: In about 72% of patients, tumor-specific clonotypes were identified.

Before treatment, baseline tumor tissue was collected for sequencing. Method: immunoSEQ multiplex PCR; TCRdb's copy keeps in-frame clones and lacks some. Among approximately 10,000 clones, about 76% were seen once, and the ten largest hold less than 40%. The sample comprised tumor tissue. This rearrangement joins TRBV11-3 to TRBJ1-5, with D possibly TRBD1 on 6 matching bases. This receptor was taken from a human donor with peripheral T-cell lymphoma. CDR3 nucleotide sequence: TGTGCCAGCAGCCTAACACAGGGTAAGAATCAGCCCCAACATTTT. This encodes CASSLTQGKNQPQHF. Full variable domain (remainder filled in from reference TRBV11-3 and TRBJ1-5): EAGVVQSPRYKIIEKKQPVAFWCNPISGHNTLYWYLQNLGQGPELLIRYENEEAVDDSQLPKDRFSAERLKGVDSTLKIQPAELGDSAVYLCASSLTQGKNQPQHFGDGTRLSIL.